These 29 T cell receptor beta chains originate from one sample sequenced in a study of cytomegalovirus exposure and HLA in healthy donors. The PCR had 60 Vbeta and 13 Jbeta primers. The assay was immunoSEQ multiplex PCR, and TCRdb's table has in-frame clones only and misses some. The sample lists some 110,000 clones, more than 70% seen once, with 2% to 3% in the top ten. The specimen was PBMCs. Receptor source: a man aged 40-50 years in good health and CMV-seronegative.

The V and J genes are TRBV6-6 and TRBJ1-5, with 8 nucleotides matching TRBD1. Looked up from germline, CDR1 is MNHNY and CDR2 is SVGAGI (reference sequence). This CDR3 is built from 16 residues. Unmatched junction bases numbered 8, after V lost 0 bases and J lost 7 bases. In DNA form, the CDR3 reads TGTGCCAGCAGTTACTCCGGGCAGGGGGCGGGCCAGCCCCAGCATTTT. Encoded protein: CASSYSGQGAGQPQHF.

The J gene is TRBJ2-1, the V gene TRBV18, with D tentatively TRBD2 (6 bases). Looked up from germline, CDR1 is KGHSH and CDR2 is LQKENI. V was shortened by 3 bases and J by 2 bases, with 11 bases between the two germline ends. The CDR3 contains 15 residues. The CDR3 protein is CASSPQSGPYNEQFF. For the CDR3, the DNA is TGTGCCAGCTCACCTCAGAGCGGGCCCTACAATGAGCAGTTCTTC. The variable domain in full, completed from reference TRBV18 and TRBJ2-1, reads NAGVMQNPRHLVRRRGQEARLRCSPMKGHSHVYWYRQLPEEGLKFMVYLQKENIIDESGMPKERFSAEFPKEGPSILRIQQVVRGDSAAYFCASSPQSGPYNEQFFGPGTRLTVL.

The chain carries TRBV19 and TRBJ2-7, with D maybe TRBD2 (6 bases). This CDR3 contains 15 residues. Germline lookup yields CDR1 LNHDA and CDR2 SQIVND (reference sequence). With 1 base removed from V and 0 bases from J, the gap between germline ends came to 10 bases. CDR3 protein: CASSIGNGGSYEQYF. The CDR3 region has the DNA TGTGCCAGTAGTATAGGGAACGGGGGCTCCTACGAGCAGTACTTC. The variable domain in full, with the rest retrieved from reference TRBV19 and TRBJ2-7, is DGGITQSPKYLFRKEGQNVTLSCEQNLNHDAMYWYRQDPGQGLRLIYYSQIVNDFQKGDIAEGYSVSREKKESFPLTVTSAQKNPTAFYLCASSIGNGGSYEQYFGPGTRLTVT.

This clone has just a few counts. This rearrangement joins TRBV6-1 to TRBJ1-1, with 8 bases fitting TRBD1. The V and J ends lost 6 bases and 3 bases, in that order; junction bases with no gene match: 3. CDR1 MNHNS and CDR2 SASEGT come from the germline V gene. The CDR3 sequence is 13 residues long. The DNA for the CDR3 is TGTGCCAGCAGCACGGACAGGGACACTGAAGCTTTCTTT. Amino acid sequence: CASSTDRDTEAFF.

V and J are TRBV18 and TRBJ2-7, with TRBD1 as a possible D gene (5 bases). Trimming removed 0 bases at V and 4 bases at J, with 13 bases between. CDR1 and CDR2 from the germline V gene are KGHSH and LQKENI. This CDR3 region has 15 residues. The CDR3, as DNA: TGTGCCAGCTCACCACCGGGTCGGCAGGGTTACGAGCAGTACTTC. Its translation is CASSPPGRQGYEQYF.

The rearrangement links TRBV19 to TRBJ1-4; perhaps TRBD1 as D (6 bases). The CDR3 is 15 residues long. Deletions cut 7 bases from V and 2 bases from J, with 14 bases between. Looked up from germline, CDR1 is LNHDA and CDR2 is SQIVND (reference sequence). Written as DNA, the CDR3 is TGTGCCAGTAACCAACAGACAGGTACTAATGAAAAACTGTTTTTT. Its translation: CASNQQTGTNEKLFF.

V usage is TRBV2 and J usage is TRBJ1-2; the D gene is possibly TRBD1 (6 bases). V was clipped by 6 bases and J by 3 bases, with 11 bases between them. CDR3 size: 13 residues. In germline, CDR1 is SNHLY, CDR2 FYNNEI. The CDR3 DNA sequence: TGTGCCAGCAGAATGGGACAACACTATGGCTACACCTTC. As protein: CASRMGQHYGYTF.

CDR3 sequence reads: CASSGGTGNRSLHF. The CDR3, as DNA: TGTGCCAGCAGCGGCGGGACAGGGAATCGATCCCTCCACTTT. The gene calls are TRBV5-4 and TRBJ1-6; TRBD1 agrees at 9 bases. Germline V CDR1 and CDR2: SGHNT, YYREEE (reference sequence). After removal of 4 bases from V and 14 bases from J, the junction contained 10 bases not matched to a gene. The CDR3 length is 14 residues.

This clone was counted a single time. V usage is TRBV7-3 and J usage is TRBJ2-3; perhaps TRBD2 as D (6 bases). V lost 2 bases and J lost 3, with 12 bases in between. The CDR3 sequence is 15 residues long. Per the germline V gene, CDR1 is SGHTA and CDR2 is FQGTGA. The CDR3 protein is CASSLQGAGTDTQYF. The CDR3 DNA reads TGTGCCAGCAGCTTACAAGGGGCGGGGACAGATACGCAGTATTTT.

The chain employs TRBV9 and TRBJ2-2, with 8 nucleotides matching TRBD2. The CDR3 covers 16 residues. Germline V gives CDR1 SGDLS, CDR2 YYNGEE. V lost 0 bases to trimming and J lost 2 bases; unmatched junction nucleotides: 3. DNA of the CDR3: TGTGCCAGCAGCGTAGCAGCGGGGGCCAACACCGGGGAGCTGTTTTTT. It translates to CASSVAAGANTGELFF.

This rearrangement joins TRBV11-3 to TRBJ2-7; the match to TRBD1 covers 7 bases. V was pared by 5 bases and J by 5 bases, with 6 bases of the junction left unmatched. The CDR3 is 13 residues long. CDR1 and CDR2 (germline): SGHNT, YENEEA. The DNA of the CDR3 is TGTGCCAGCAGCGAACAGGGGCTCCACGAGCAGTACTTC. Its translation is CASSEQGLHEQYF.

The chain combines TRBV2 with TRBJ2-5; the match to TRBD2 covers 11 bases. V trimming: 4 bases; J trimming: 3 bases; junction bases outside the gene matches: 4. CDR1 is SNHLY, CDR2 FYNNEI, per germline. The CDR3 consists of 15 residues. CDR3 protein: CASSGASGGKETQYF. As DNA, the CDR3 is TGTGCCAGCAGTGGGGCTAGCGGGGGGAAAGAGACCCAGTACTTC.

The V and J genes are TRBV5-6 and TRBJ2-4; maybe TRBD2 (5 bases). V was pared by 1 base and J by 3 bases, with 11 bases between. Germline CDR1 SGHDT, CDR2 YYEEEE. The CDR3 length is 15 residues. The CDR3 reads CASSLIREYKNIQYF. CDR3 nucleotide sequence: TGTGCCAGCAGCTTGATAAGGGAGTACAAAAACATTCAGTACTTC. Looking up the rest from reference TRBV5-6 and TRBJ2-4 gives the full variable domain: DAGVTQSPTHLIKTRGQQVTLRCSPKSGHDTVSWYQQALGQGPQFIFQYYEEEERQRGNFPDRFSGHQFPNYSSELNVNALLLGDSALYLCASSLIREYKNIQYFGAGTRLSVL.

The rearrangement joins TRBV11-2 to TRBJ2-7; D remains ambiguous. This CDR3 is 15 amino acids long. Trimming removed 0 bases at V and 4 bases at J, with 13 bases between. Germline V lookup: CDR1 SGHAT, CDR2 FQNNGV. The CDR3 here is CASSLEMRSDYEQYF. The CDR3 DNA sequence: TGTGCCAGCAGCTTAGAGATGAGGTCCGATTACGAGCAGTACTTC. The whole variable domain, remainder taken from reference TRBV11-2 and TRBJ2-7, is EAGVAQSPRYKIIEKRQSVAFWCNPISGHATLYWYQQILGQGPKLLIQFQNNGVVDDSQLPKDRFSAERLKGVDSTLKIQPAKLEDSAVYLCASSLEMRSDYEQYFGPGTRLTVT.

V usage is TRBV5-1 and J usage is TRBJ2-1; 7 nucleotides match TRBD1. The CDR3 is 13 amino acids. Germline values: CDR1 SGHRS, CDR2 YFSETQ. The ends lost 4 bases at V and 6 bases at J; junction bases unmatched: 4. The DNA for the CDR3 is TGCGCCAGCAGCCCCCGGGACAGCAATGAGCAGTTCTTC. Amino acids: CASSPRDSNEQFF.

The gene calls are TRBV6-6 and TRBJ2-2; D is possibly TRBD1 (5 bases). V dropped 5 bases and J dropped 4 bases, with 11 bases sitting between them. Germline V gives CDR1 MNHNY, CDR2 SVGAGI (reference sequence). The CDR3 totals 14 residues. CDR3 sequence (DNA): TGTGCCAGCAGTCCGCTTACAGGCACCGGGGAGCTGTTTTTT. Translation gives CASSPLTGTGELFF.

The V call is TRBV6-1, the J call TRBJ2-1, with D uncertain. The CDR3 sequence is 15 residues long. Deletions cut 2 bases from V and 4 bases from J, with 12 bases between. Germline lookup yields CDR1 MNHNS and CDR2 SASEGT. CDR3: CASSEIVLAYNEQFF. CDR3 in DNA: TGTGCCAGCAGTGAAATCGTCTTGGCTTACAATGAGCAGTTCTTC.

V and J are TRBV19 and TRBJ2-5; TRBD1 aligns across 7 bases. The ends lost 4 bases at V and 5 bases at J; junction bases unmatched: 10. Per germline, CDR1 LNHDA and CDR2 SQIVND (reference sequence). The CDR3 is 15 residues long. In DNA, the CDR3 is TGTGCCAGTAGTACAACAGGGGCCCCCTTCGAGACCCAGTACTTC. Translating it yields CASSTTGAPFETQYF.

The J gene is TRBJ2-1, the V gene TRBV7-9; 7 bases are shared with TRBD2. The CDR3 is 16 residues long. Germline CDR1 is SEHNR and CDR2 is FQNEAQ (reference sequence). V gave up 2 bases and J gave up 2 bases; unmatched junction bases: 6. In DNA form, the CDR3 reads TGTGCCAGCAGCTTATTAAATAGCGGGCCCTACAATGAGCAGTTCTTC. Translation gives CASSLLNSGPYNEQFF.

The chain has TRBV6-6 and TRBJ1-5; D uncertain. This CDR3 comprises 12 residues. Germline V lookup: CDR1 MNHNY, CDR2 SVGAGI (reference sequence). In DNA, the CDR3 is TGTGCAGCAGCGGAGAGCAATCAGCCCCAGCATTTT. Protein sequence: CAAAESNQPQHF.

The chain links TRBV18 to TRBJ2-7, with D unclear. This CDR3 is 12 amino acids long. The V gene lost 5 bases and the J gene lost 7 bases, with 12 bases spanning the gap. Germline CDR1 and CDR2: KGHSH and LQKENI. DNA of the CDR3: TGTGCCAGCTCAACTACGGGTGTTGAGCAGTACTTC. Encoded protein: CASSTTGVEQYF.

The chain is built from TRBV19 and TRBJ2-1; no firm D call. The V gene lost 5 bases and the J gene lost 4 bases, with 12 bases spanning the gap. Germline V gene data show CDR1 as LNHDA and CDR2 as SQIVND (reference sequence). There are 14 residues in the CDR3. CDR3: CASSQRAEYNEQFF. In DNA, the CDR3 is TGTGCCAGTAGTCAACGTGCAGAATACAATGAGCAGTTCTTC.

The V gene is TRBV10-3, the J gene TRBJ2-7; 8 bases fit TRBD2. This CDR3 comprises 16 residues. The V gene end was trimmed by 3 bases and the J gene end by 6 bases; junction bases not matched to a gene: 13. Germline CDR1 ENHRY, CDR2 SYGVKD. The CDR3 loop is CAISESGGLGRSEQYF. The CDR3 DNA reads TGTGCCATCAGTGAATCGGGGGGACTAGGACGGAGCGAGCAGTACTTC.

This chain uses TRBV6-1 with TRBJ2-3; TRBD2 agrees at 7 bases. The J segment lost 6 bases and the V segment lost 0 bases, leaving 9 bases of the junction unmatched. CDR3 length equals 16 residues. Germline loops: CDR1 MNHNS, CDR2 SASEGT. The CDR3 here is CASSEAIGLDRDTQYF. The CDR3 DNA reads TGTGCCAGCAGTGAAGCGATAGGACTAGACCGGGATACGCAGTATTTT.

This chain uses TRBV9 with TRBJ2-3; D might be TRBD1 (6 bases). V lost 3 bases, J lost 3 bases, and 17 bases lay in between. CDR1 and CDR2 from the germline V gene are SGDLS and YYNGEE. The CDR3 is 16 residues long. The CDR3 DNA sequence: TGTGCCAGCAGCGAGGGGTCAGGGGTGATTACAGATACGCAGTATTTT. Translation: CASSEGSGVITDTQYF. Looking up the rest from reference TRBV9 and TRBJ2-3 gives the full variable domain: DSGVTQTPKHLITATGQRVTLRCSPRSGDLSVYWYQQSLDQGLQFLIQYYNGEERAKGNILERFSAQQFPDLHSELNLSSLELGDSALYFCASSEGSGVITDTQYFGPGTRLTVL.

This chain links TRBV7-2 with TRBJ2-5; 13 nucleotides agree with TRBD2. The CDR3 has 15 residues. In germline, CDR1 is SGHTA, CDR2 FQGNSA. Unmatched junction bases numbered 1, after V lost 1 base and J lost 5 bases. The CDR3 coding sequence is TGTGCCAGCAGCTTAGTACTAGCGGGGGGGGAGACCCAGTACTTC. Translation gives CASSLVLAGGETQYF.

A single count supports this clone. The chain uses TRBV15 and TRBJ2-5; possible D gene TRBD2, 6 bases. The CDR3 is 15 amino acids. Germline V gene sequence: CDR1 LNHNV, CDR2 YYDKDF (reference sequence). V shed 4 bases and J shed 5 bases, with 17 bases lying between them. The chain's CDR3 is CATSTIGRGRETQYF. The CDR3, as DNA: TGTGCCACCAGCACCATTGGGCGGGGCCGGGAGACCCAGTACTTC.

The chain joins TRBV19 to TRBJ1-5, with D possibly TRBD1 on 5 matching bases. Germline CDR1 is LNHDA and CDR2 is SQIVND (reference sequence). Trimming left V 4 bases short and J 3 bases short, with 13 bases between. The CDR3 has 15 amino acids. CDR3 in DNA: TGTGCCAGTAGTAGACCTGACAGAAACAATCAGCCCCAGCATTTT. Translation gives CASSRPDRNNQPQHF.

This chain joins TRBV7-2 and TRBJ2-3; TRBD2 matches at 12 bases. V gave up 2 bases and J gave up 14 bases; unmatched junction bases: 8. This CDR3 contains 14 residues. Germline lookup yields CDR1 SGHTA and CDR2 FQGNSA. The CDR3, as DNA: TGTGCCAGCAGCTTATCCCTAGCGGGGGGGCCTTCGTATTTT. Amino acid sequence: CASSLSLAGGPSYF.